The 24 T cell receptor beta chains below come from one sample, sequenced in a study of blood T cells in healthy people across ages. Sample-barcoded 5' priming and a J-beta primer mix drove a second PCR of about 7 to 12 cycles. TCRdb re-called the 5' RACE reads with MiXCR, one entry per CDR3 protein. The sample has 920,000 or so distinct CDR3 sequences; 45% are singletons. Sequenced material: blood. The receptors shown here come from a woman in her fifties or sixties in good health.

V is TRBV20-1 and J is TRBJ2-5; D might be TRBD1 or TRBD2, each matching 5 bases. V was shortened by 3 bases and J by 11 bases, with 22 bases between the two germline ends. CDR1 and CDR2 (germline): DFQATT, SNEGSKA (reference sequence). The CDR3 runs 14 residues. The CDR3 protein is CSASYPGIGGEQYF. CDR3 DNA: TGCAGTGCTAGCTACCCAGGGATAGGAGGAGAGCAGTACTTC.

The chain employs TRBV12-3 or TRBV12-4 and TRBJ2-2; D gene ambiguous. The CDR3 sequence is 13 residues long. V lost 2 bases and J lost 6, with 7 bases in between. The CDR3 coding sequence is TGTGCCAGCAGTTTATTAGGACCCGGGGAGCTGTTTTTT. Translated, it gives CASSLLGPGELFF.

This clonotype came up once. J is TRBJ2-4 and V is TRBV5-1, with D unclear. The DNA end lines up better with TRBJ2-7; the J call may be wrong. Germline V gene lookup returns CDR1 SGHRS and CDR2 YFSETQ. The CDR3 extends over 13 amino acids. The CDR3 DNA is TGCGCCAGCAGCGTGGCAGATGTCTACGAGCAGTACTTC. Translation gives CASSVADVYEQYF.

The chain combines TRBV6-6 with TRBJ1-1; D perhaps matches TRBD1 (6 bases). This CDR3 comprises 13 residues. V lost 5 bases and J 11 bases, leaving 18 bases between the germline ends. Germline CDR1 and CDR2: MNHNY and SVGAGI (reference sequence). This CDR3 reads CASSRNRDGNAFF. The CDR3 bases are TGTGCCAGCAGTCGAAACAGGGATGGTAACGCTTTCTTT.

This clonotype was recorded a few times. V and J are TRBV5-1 and TRBJ2-7, with 8 bases lining up with TRBD2. CDR1 and CDR2 from the germline V gene are SGHRS and YFSETQ. The length of the CDR3 is 15 residues. V was pared by 4 bases and J by 5 bases, with 11 bases of the junction left unmatched. CDR3 sequence: CASSLTTGGPHEQYF. The CDR3 coding sequence is TGCGCCAGCAGCCTGACGACGGGAGGGCCGCACGAGCAGTACTTC.

A single count supports this clonotype. The V call is TRBV27, the J call TRBJ2-1; 8 bases match TRBD2. With 4 bases clipped from V and 1 base from J, the junction kept 21 bases outside the gene matches. CDR3 length equals 21 residues. Germline-derived CDR1 and CDR2 are MNHEY and SMNVEV (reference sequence). The CDR3 loop is CASSSAILGTSGRGSYNEQFF. In nucleotides, the CDR3 is TGTGCCAGCAGTTCGGCCATTCTGGGGACTAGTGGGAGGGGGTCCTACAATGAGCAGTTCTTC.

This rearrangement joins TRBV5-1 to TRBJ1-2, with D possibly being TRBD1 (5 bases). This CDR3 comprises 16 residues. V dropped 3 bases and J dropped 3 bases, with 18 bases sitting between them. Germline CDR1 is SGHRS and CDR2 is YFSETQ. CDR3: CASSSHPTQGDYGYTF. CDR3 coding DNA: TGCGCCAGCAGCTCCCACCCGACGCAGGGTGACTATGGCTACACCTTC.

The table lists this clonotype with a count of one. The chain employs TRBV24-1 and TRBJ1-5; no clear D gene. Trimming stripped 5 bases from V and 3 bases from J, with 16 bases between. This CDR3 has 16 residues. Germline V lookup: CDR1 KGHDR, CDR2 SFDVKD. This CDR3 reads CATSATVWGDNQPQHF. The DNA of the CDR3 is TGTGCCACCAGTGCTACCGTGTGGGGAGACAATCAGCCCCAGCATTTT.

The gene calls are TRBV27 and TRBJ2-7; 8 nucleotides line up with TRBD2. TRBJ2-5 matches the DNA end more closely, so the J call is doubtful. This CDR3 has 15 residues. The germline CDR1 and CDR2 sequences are MNHEY and SMNVEV (reference sequence). In DNA, the CDR3 is TGTGCCAGCACCAGGGTGGCGGGAGGCGGAGAGACCCAGTACTTC. Encoded protein: CASTRVAGGGETQYF.

Worth noting for this clonotype: The conserved phenylalanine or tryptophan normally closing the CDR3 is absent here, so this likely arose from a read error. V and J are TRBV11-1 and TRBJ2-4, with D possibly being TRBD1 (5 bases). The DNA end lines up better with TRBJ2-7; the J call may be wrong. The germline CDR1 and CDR2 sequences are SGHAT and FQDESV (reference sequence). The CDR3 is made up of 13 amino acids. The CDR3 protein is CASTRQGTYEQYL. CDR3 coding DNA: TGTGCCAGCACCCGGCAGGGTACGTACGAGCAGTACTTA.

In DNA, the CDR3 is TGTGCCAGCAGCTTAAGGCCCCCCAGCGAGACAGATACGCAGTATTTT. It is translated as CASSLRPPSETDTQYF. The chain couples TRBV7-3 to TRBJ2-3, with unresolved D. The germline V and J ends were trimmed by 1 base and 3 bases, with 14 bases remaining between them. The CDR3 is made up of 16 amino acids. Germline V gene data show CDR1 as SGHTA and CDR2 as FQGTGA.

The sample holds a few counts of this clonotype. This chain connects TRBV30 to TRBJ2-7; D unclear. Deletions cut 4 bases from V and 4 bases from J, with 14 bases between. The CDR3 contains 13 residues. From germline, CDR1 is GTSNPN and CDR2 SVGIG (reference sequence). CDR3 DNA sequence: TGTGCCTGGAAGCCCCCCAGAATTTACGAGCAGTACTTC. Protein product: CAWKPPRIYEQYF.

This clonotype has only one observation. V usage is TRBV12-3 or TRBV12-4 and J usage is TRBJ1-5; 7 nucleotides agree with TRBD1. The CDR3 consists of 13 residues. V gave up 6 bases and J gave up 4 bases; unmatched junction bases: 3. CDR3 sequence (DNA): TGTGCCAGCAGGGGGACAGATAATCAGCCCCAGCATTTT. It yields the protein CASRGTDNQPQHF.

V and J are TRBV27 and TRBJ2-3, with a possible D match to TRBD2 (6 bases). Germline V gives CDR1 MNHEY, CDR2 SMNVEV (reference sequence). This CDR3 has 16 amino acids. Trimming took off 5 bases at V and 0 bases at J, with 15 bases between the two ends. The CDR3 DNA is TGTGCCAGCAGTATGTCGAGCGGGCCTAGCACAGATACGCAGTATTTT. Amino acid sequence: CASSMSSGPSTDTQYF.

The rearrangement links TRBV9 to TRBJ1-1; D unclear. Germline CDR1 reads SGDLS; CDR2 reads YYNGEE. The CDR3 loop spans 14 amino acids. V shed 0 bases and J shed 0 bases, with 6 bases lying between them. CDR3 sequence: CASSVDPLNTEAFF. The CDR3 DNA follows: TGTGCCAGCAGCGTAGACCCATTGAACACTGAAGCTTTCTTT.

This sequence joins TRBV7-6 and TRBJ2-1; maybe TRBD1 (6 bases). In germline, CDR1 is SGHVS, CDR2 FNYEAQ. Trimming pared 5 bases from V and 5 bases from J, leaving 25 bases between. The CDR3 length is 18 residues. CDR3 protein: CASSPEIDRRYIDNEQFF. The CDR3 coding sequence is TGTGCCAGCAGCCCCGAGATAGACAGGCGATACATTGACAATGAGCAGTTCTTC.

This clonotype was counted a few times. The chain couples TRBV28 to TRBJ1-2; D unresolved. The CDR3 length is 13 residues. The V gene's germline CDR1 is MDHEN and CDR2 SYDVKM. V was clipped by 1 base and J by 2 bases, with 5 bases between them. The CDR3 sequence: CASSLSKNYGYTF. The CDR3 DNA follows: TGTGCCAGCAGTTTATCCAAGAACTATGGCTACACCTTC.

The J gene is TRBJ1-6, the V gene TRBV15; D uncertain. In germline, CDR1 is LNHNV, CDR2 YYDKDF (reference sequence). The germline V and J ends were trimmed by 5 bases and 5 bases, with 16 bases remaining between them. CDR3 length: 16 residues. The CDR3 nucleotides are TGTGCCACCAGCGCGGGTATACGGGAACATAATTCACCCCTCCACTTT. It encodes CATSAGIREHNSPLHF.

The count of this clonotype is one. The chain links TRBV11-2 to TRBJ2-5, with 10 bases identical to TRBD2. The CDR3 is made up of 15 amino acids. After removal of 6 bases from V and 5 bases from J, the junction contained 9 bases not matched to a gene. Germline V gene lookup returns CDR1 SGHAT and CDR2 FQNNGV. In nucleotides, the CDR3 is TGTGCCAGCAGTATCTCAGCGGGAGGGCTGGAGACCCAGTACTTC. Protein: CASSISAGGLETQYF.

This clonotype turned up a few times. In DNA, the CDR3 is TGCAGTGCTAGCGGGTACTCAGAGACCCAGTACTTC. It specifies CSASGYSETQYF. J is TRBJ2-5 and V is TRBV20-1, with D uncertain. CDR3 length equals 12 residues. Between the trimmed V and J ends, which lost 3 bases and 4 bases, there was a span of 9 bases. CDR1 is DFQATT, CDR2 SNEGSKA, per germline (reference sequence).

V gene TRBV5-1 combines with J gene TRBJ2-3; 9 nucleotides align to TRBD1. Germline V gene lookup returns CDR1 SGHRS and CDR2 YFSETQ. Trimming cost V 4 bases and J 4 bases; bases outside gene matches: 10. The CDR3 runs 16 residues. This CDR3 is CASSPGQGFSADTQYF. DNA for the CDR3: TGCGCCAGCAGCCCGGGACAGGGATTTTCCGCAGATACGCAGTATTTT. Looking up the rest from reference TRBV5-1 and TRBJ2-3 gives the full variable domain: KAGVTQTPRYLIKTRGQQVTLSCSPISGHRSVSWYQQTPGQGLQFLFEYFSETQRNKGNFPGRFSGRQFSNSRSEMNVSTLELGDSALYLCASSPGQGFSADTQYFGPGTRLTVL.

This clonotype was seen a handful of times. The V call is TRBV20-1, the J call TRBJ2-5; D possibly corresponds to TRBD1 (6 bases). The CDR3 is 15 residues long. V was cut by 3 bases and J by 11 bases, with 25 bases left in between. From germline, CDR1 is DFQATT and CDR2 SNEGSKA (reference sequence). Written as DNA, the CDR3 is TGCAGTGCTAGCCCTCGACAGGATAACCCGAATGAGCAGTACTTC. It is translated as CSASPRQDNPNEQYF.

This sequence joins TRBV10-3 and TRBJ2-1, with 11 bases fitting TRBD2. V gave up 6 bases and J gave up 2 bases; unmatched junction bases: 21. Per germline, CDR1 ENHRY and CDR2 SYGVKD. The CDR3 spans 21 residues. This CDR3 reads CAISGLTSGKAVPSAYNEQFF. The DNA of the CDR3 is TGTGCCATCAGCGGATTGACTAGCGGGAAGGCGGTTCCGAGTGCCTACAATGAGCAGTTCTTC.

This clonotype was found many times. The chain combines TRBV5-6 with TRBJ2-6; no reliable D call. V was shortened by 2 bases and J by 1 base, with 7 bases between the two germline ends. The CDR3 is 15 amino acids. The germline V gene encodes CDR1 SGHDT and CDR2 YYEEEE. The CDR3 sequence is CASSLVASGANVLTF. CDR3 nucleotide sequence: TGTGCCAGCAGCTTAGTGGCGTCTGGGGCCAACGTCCTGACTTTC.